This TCR beta chain originates from a study of T cells in localized non-small cell lung cancer. The table came from immunoSEQ multiplex PCR; TCRdb's copy has only in-frame clones and leaves some out. The sample shows roughly 24,000 clones, around 93% of them seen only once. The J segment lost 7 bases and the V segment lost 0 bases, leaving 6 bases of the junction unmatched. Looked up from germline, CDR1 is LGHNA and CDR2 is YSLEER. This CDR3 spans 15 amino acids. The sequences come from peripheral blood, collected before any cancer treatment. The receptor comes from a female donor over 55 with stage II squamous cell lung carcinoma. V is TRBV4-3 and J is TRBJ1-5; 7 positions match TRBD1. The CDR3 protein is CASSQDNRGSQPQHF. The CDR3 region has the DNA TGCGCCAGCAGCCAAGATAACAGGGGATCCCAGCCCCAGCATTTT.